The rows below give T cell receptor beta chains drawn from one sample of a study of T cell responses to AZD1222 COVID-19 vaccine. Sequencing was performed with immunoSEQ multiplex PCR; in TCRdb, only in-frame clones are kept and a portion is missing. The table shows about 120,000 clones, with roughly nine tenths occurring only once. The sample consisted of peripheral blood, taken on day 0 of AZD1222 vaccination. The receptors were sampled from an adult in good health. Both conserved end residues are part of each CDR3. A D gene is named only where the DNA matches it firmly. Clone size appears in some rows only: once, few, many, or a class for an expanded clone.

length,J,size,V,D,DNA,CDR3
15,TRBJ2-1,once,TRBV9,NA,TGTGCCAGCAGCGTGGTGCTAGCTGGGATTAATGAGCAGTTCTTC,CASSVVLAGINEQFF
15,TRBJ1-4,NA,TRBV6-5,TRBD1,TGTGCCAGCAGTTACCGGGGACAGGGACGTGAAAAACTGTTTTTT,CASSYRGQGREKLFF
15,TRBJ2-7,NA,TRBV29-1,TRBD2,TGCAGCGTTGAAGCGGCGGGAGACCACTCCTACGAGCAGTACTTC,CSVEAAGDHSYEQYF
11,TRBJ2-2,NA,TRBV6-2/TRBV6-3,NA,TGTGCCAGCAGTTTCCCCGGGGAGCTGTTTTTT,CASSFPGELFF
14,TRBJ1-6,NA,TRBV27,NA,TGTGCCAGCAGTTTATCGGAAGCCGGGGGGACCCTCCACTTT,CASSLSEAGGTLHF
15,TRBJ1-4,once,TRBV19,NA,TGTGCCAGTAGGGTAGTACAGGGAACTAATGAAAAACTGTTTTTT,CASRVVQGTNEKLFF
15,TRBJ2-3,NA,TRBV5-1,TRBD2,TGCGCCAGCAGCCTTAGCGGGGGGCCCGGAGATACGCAGTATTTT,CASSLSGGPGDTQYF
17,TRBJ1-1,NA,TRBV11-3,NA,TGTGCCAGCAGCCCCCTACAGGGTTTTGGTGGGAAGGCTGAAGCTTTCTTT,CASSPLQGFGGKAEAFF
15,TRBJ2-7,NA,TRBV6-5,NA,TGTGCCAGCAGTTACTCTGGCGGACTACGAATCCAGCAGTACTTC,CASSYSGGLRIQQYF
14,TRBJ1-2,NA,TRBV9,NA,TGTGCCAGCAGCGTAGTTGGGGGGGAGAGCGGCTACACCTTC,CASSVVGGESGYTF
13,TRBJ2-2,few,TRBV7-2,NA,TGTGCCAGCAGATCTGGGGGCACCGGGGAGCTGTTTTTT,CASRSGGTGELFF
15,TRBJ2-7,NA,TRBV18,TRBD1,TGTGCCAGCTCACAAACGGGACAGGGTCTGTACGAGCAGTACTTC,CASSQTGQGLYEQYF
15,TRBJ2-7,NA,TRBV4-3,NA,TGCGCCAGCAGCCAAGGGTCAGGACACAATTACGAGCAGTACTTC,CASSQGSGHNYEQYF
15,TRBJ1-6,NA,TRBV5-6,NA,TGTGCCAGCAGCGCGACAGGTCGTTTCTCTGTGGCCCTCCACTTT,CASSATGRFSVALHF
15,TRBJ1-1,once,TRBV6-5,TRBD1,TGTGCCAGGGGACAGGGCCGATTGGGGCTCACTGAAGCTTTCTTT,CARGQGRLGLTEAFF
13,TRBJ1-2,NA,TRBV18,NA,TGTGCCAGCTCACCCGGGGGAATGATGGGCTACACCTTC,CASSPGGMMGYTF
15,TRBJ1-1,NA,TRBV7-9,TRBD1,TGTGCCAGCAGCTTAGGAGACAGGGTGGCCACTGAAGCTTTCTTT,CASSLGDRVATEAFF
16,TRBJ2-1,NA,TRBV11-2,NA,TGTGCCAGCAGCTCTAGGGCCGGGACTCCTTACAATGAGCAGTTCTTC,CASSSRAGTPYNEQFF
15,TRBJ2-3,NA,TRBV24-1,TRBD1,TGTGCCACCAGCAAAGAGACAGGGCTCACAGATACGCAGTATTTT,CATSKETGLTDTQYF
16,TRBJ1-3,NA,TRBV30,NA,TGTGCCTGGAGCCCGGGAACCCGTGGAAGGGGAAACACCATATATTTT,CAWSPGTRGRGNTIYF
17,TRBJ1-4,NA,TRBV9,NA,TGTGCCAGCAGCGACCGCCACGAGGACGGTACTAATGAAAAACTGTTTTTT,CASSDRHEDGTNEKLFF
15,TRBJ1-3,NA,TRBV6-1,NA,TGTGCCAGCAGTGAAGACGGATTATCTGGAAACACCATATATTTT,CASSEDGLSGNTIYF
17,TRBJ1-4,NA,TRBV4-1,NA,TGCGCCAGCAGCCTCGCCAGCTTCCGGGGAACTAATGAAAAACTGTTTTTT,CASSLASFRGTNEKLFF
15,TRBJ1-2,NA,TRBV5-1,TRBD1,TGCGCCAGCAGCCCCCCGGGGACAGGGCCCTATGGCTACACCTTC,CASSPPGTGPYGYTF
13,TRBJ2-2,NA,TRBV9,NA,TGTGCCAGCACCCGGGCAAACACCGGGGAGCTGTTTTTT,CASTRANTGELFF
14,TRBJ2-5,NA,TRBV6-5,NA,TGTGCCAGCAGTTACTCAGGCAGTACGGGGTCCCAGTACTTC,CASSYSGSTGSQYF
19,TRBJ2-1,NA,TRBV7-8,NA,TGTGCCAGCAGCTTAAAGAGGCTAGCTATTGTAGGCTCCTACAATGAGCAGTTCTTC,CASSLKRLAIVGSYNEQFF
12,TRBJ1-2,NA,TRBV12-3/TRBV12-4,NA,TGTGCCAGCCATTACGGGGTCTATGGCTACACCTTC,CASHYGVYGYTF
16,TRBJ2-3,NA,TRBV18,NA,TGTGCCAGCTCACCTTTTCCCAGCTCTAGCACAGATACGCAGTATTTT,CASSPFPSSSTDTQYF
15,TRBJ2-3,NA,TRBV2,NA,TGTGCCAGCAGTGAAGGGGGAGCCGGGACTGTGACGCAGTATTTT,CASSEGGAGTVTQYF
16,TRBJ1-1,NA,TRBV6-5,NA,TGTGCCAGCAGTTACTCGGGGTCCGCATGGGGGGCTGAAGCTTTCTTT,CASSYSGSAWGAEAFF
15,TRBJ2-2,NA,TRBV7-3,TRBD1,TGTGCCAGCAGCTTAATCCAGGGGGCCCCCGGGGAGCTGTTTTTT,CASSLIQGAPGELFF
12,TRBJ1-5,NA,TRBV6-5,NA,TGTGCCAGCAGTCAACCCCCTGGGCCCCAGCATTTT,CASSQPPGPQHF
15,TRBJ2-4,NA,TRBV7-2,TRBD2,TGTGCCAGCAGCTTGTCATGGACTAGCGGGGGAGTTCAGTACTTC,CASSLSWTSGGVQYF
13,TRBJ2-7,few,TRBV15,TRBD1,TGTGCCACCAGCGACCGGGACAGCTACGAGCAGTACTTC,CATSDRDSYEQYF
12,TRBJ2-1,once,TRBV6-5,NA,TGTGCCAGCAGCCGACACACCTATGAGCAGTTCTTC,CASSRHTYEQFF
12,TRBJ1-6,NA,TRBV19,NA,TGTGCCAGTAGTACCAATAATTCACCCCTCCACTTT,CASSTNNSPLHF
13,TRBJ1-1,NA,TRBV2,NA,TGTGCCAGCAGTGTACAGGGGAACACTGAAGCTTTCTTT,CASSVQGNTEAFF
12,TRBJ2-1,NA,TRBV4-2,NA,TGTGCCAGCAGCCAAGCAGCCAATGAGCAGTTCTTC,CASSQAANEQFF
14,TRBJ1-2,once,TRBV28,NA,TGTGCCAGCAGTCTTGGGACTGATGTCTATGGCTACACCTTC,CASSLGTDVYGYTF
14,TRBJ1-1,NA,TRBV11-3,NA,TGTGCCAGCAGCCCCCAGACCGCCGGCACTGAAGCTTTCTTT,CASSPQTAGTEAFF
16,TRBJ1-6,few,TRBV5-1,TRBD1,TGCGCCAGCAGCTTGTACAGGGGAAGGAATAATTCACCCCTCCACTTT,CASSLYRGRNNSPLHF
14,TRBJ1-2,NA,TRBV11-1,NA,TGTGCCAGCAGCTCGACAGACGCTAACTATGGCTACACCTTC,CASSSTDANYGYTF
15,TRBJ2-7,NA,TRBV5-4,TRBD2,TGTGCCAGCAGCTTGTTAGCGGGAGGACCGTACGAGCAGTACTTC,CASSLLAGGPYEQYF
13,TRBJ2-7,NA,TRBV12-3/TRBV12-4,NA,TGTGCCAGCAGTCCATTTAGCGGTCACGAGCAGTACTTC,CASSPFSGHEQYF
15,TRBJ1-6,NA,TRBV7-8,NA,TGTGCCAGCAGCCTTTCCGGGACTACTAATTCACCCCTCCACTTT,CASSLSGTTNSPLHF
15,TRBJ2-1,NA,TRBV7-9,TRBD2,TGTGCCAGCAGCTTGAGCGGGAGGGTCCACAATGAGCAGTTCTTC,CASSLSGRVHNEQFF
14,TRBJ1-3,NA,TRBV6-6,TRBD1,TGTGCCAGCAGAGACAGGGGAGGTGGAAACACCATATATTTT,CASRDRGGGNTIYF
18,TRBJ2-3,NA,TRBV4-1,TRBD1,TGCGCCAGCAGCCAAGAATGGGTAGGGACAGGGATGACAGATACGCAGTATTTT,CASSQEWVGTGMTDTQYF
18,TRBJ2-1,NA,TRBV2,TRBD2,TGTGCCAGCAGTGAAGCGCTTCTGAGGACTAGCGTCTACAATGAGCAGTTCTTC,CASSEALLRTSVYNEQFF
15,TRBJ2-3,NA,TRBV5-1,NA,TGCGCCAGCAGCTTGACACAGAGCCGCACAGATACGCAGTATTTT,CASSLTQSRTDTQYF